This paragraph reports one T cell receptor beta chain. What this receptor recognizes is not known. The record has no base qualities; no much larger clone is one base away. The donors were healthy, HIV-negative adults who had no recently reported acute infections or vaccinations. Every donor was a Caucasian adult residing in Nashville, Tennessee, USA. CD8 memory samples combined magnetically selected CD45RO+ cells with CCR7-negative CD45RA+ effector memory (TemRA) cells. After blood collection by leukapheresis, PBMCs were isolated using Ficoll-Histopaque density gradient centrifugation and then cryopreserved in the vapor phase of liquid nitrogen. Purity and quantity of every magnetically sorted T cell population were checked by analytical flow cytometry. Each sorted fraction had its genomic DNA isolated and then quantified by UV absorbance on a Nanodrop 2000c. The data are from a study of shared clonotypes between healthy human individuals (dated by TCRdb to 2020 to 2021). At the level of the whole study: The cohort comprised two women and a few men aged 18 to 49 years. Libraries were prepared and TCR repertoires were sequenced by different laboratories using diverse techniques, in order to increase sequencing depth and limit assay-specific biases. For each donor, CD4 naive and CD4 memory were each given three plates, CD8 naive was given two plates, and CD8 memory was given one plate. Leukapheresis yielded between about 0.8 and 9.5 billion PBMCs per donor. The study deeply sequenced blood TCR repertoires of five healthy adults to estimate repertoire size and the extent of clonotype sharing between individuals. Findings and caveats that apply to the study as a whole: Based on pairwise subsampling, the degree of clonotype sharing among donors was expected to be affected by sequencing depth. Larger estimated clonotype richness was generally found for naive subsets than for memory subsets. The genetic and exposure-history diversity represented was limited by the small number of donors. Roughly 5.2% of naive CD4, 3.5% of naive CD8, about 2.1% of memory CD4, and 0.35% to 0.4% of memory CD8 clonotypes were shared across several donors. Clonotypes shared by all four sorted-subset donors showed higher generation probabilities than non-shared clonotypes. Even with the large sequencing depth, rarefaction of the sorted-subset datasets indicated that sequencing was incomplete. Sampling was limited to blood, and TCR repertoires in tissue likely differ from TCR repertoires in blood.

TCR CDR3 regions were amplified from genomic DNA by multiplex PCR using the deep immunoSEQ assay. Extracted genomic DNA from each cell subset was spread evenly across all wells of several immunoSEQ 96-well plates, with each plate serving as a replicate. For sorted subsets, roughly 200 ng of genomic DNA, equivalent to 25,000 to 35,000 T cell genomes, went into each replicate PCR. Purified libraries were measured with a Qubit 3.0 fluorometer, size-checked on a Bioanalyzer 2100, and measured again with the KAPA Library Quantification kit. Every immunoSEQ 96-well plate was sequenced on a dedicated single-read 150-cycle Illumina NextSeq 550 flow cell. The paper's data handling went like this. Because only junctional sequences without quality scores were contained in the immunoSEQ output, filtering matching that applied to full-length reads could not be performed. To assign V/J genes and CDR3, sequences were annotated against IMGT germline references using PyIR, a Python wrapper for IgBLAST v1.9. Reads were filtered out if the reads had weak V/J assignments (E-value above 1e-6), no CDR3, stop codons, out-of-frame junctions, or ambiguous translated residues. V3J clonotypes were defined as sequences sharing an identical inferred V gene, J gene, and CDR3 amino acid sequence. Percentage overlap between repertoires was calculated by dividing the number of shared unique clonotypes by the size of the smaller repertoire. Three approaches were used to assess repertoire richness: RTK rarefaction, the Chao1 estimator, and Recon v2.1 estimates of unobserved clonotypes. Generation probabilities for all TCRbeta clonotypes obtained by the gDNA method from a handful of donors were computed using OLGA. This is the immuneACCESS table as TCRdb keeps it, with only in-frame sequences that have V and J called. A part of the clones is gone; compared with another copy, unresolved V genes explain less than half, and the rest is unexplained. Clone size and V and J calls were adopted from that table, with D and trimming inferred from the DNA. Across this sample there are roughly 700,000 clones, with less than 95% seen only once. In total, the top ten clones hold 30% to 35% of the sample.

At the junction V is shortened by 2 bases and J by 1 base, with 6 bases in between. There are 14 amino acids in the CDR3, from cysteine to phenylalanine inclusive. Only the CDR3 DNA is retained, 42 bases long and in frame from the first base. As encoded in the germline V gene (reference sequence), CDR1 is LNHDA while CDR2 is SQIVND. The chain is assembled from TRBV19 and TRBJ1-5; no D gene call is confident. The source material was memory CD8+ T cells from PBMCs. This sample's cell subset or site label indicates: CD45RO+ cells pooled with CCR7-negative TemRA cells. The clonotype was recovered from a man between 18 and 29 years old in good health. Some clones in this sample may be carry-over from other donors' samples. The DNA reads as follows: TGTGCCAGTAGTATAATTACGAGCAATCAGCCCCAGCATTTT. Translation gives CASSIITSNQPQHF.